The clone carrying this T cell receptor beta chain was recorded only once. As for treatment: approximately 18 received Ad26.COV2.S at low or high dose, single or two shots; several received placebo; per-sample allocation not given. After the first vaccine or placebo injection, samples were drawn on day 63. The data originate from a study of Ad26.COV2.S vaccination and SARS-CoV-2 variants. Clones were sequenced by immunoSEQ multiplex PCR, and TCRdb holds only the in-frame ones, with some missing. Of hundreds of thousands of clones listed, about 89% are singletons. Between the trimmed V and J ends, which lost 4 bases and 6 bases, there was a span of 20 bases. Germline CDR1 is SGHRS and CDR2 is YFSETQ. This CDR3 is 15 amino acids long.

The rearrangement joins TRBV5-1 to TRBJ2-7; D call uncertain. Specimen: peripheral blood, collected in a trial of Ad26.COV2.S vaccine versus placebo. This sequence was found in a person aged 18-65 years who received the Ad26.COV2.S COVID-19 vaccine or a placebo. CDR3 bases: TGCGCCAGCAGCCCTCCATCCGGCCTTCTGGGCGAGCAGTACTTC. It yields the protein CASSPPSGLLGEQYF.